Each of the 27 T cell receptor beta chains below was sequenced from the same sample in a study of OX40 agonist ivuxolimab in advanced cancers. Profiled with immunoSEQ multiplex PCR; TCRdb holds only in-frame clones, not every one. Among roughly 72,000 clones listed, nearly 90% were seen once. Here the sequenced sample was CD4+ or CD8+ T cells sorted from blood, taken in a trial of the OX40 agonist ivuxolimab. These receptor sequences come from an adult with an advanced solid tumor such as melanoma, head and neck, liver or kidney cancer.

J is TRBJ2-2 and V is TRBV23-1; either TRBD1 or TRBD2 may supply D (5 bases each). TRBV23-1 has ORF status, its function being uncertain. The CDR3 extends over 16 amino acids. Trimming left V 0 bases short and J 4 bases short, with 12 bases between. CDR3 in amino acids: CASSQSTGQTTGELFF. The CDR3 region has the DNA TGCGCCAGCAGTCAATCGACGGGGCAGACCACCGGGGAGCTGTTTTTT.

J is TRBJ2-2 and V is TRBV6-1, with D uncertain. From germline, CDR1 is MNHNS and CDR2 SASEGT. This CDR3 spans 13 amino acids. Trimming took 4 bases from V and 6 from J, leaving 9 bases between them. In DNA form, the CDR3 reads TGTGCCAGCAGTGGGACCACGGCCGGGGAGCTGTTTTTT. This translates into CASSGTTAGELFF.

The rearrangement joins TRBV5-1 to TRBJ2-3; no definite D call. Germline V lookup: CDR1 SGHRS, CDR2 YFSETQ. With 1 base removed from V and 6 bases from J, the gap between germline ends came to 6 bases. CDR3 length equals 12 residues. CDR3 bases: TGCGCCAGCAGCTTGATCGCTGATACGCAGTATTTT. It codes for CASSLIADTQYF. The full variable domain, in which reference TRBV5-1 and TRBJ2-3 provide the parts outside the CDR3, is KAGVTQTPRYLIKTRGQQVTLSCSPISGHRSVSWYQQTPGQGLQFLFEYFSETQRNKGNFPGRFSGRQFSNSRSEMNVSTLELGDSALYLCASSLIADTQYFGPGTRLTVL.

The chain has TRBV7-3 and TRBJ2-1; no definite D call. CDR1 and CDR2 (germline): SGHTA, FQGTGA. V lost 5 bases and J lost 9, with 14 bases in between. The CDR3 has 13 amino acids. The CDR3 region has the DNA TGTGCCAGCAGCACCTCCAAAACCGGTGAGCAGTTCTTC. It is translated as CASSTSKTGEQFF.

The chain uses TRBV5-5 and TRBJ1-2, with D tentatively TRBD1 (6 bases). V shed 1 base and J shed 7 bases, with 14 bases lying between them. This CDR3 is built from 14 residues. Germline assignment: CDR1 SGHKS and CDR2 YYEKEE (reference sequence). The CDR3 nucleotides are TGTGCCAGCAGCTTGAATGGGATAGGGGGTGGCTACACCTTC. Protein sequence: CASSLNGIGGGYTF. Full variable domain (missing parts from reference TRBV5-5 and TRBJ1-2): DAGVTQSPTHLIKTRGQQVTLRCSPISGHKSVSWYQQVLGQGPQFIFQYYEKEERGRGNFPDRFSARQFPNYSSELNVNALLLGDSALYLCASSLNGIGGGYTFGSGTRLTVV.

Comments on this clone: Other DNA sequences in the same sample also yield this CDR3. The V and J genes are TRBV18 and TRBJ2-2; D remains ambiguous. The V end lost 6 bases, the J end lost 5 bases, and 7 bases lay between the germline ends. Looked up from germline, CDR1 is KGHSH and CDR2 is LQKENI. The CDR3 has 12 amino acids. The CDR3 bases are TGTGCCAGCTCCCCCAGGACCGGGGAGCTGTTTTTT. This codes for CASSPRTGELFF.

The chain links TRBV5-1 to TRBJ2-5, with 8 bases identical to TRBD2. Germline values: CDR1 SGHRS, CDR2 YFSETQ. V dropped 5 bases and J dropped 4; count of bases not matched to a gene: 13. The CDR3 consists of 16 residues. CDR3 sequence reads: CASSWASGPLRETQYF. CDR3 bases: TGCGCCAGCAGTTGGGCTAGCGGGCCGCTTAGAGAGACCCAGTACTTC.

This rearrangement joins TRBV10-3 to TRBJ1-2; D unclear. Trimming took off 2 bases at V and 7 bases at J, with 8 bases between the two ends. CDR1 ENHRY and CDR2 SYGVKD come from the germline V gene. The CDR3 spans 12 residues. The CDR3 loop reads CAISELTGGYTF. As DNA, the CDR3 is TGTGCCATCAGTGAGCTTACGGGTGGCTACACCTTC.

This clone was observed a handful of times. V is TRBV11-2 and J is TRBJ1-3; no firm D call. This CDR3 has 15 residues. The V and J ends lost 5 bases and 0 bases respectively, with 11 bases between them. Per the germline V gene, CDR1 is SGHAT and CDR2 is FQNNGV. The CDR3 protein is CASSTWALSGNTIYF. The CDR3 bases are TGTGCCAGCAGCACCTGGGCGCTCTCTGGAAACACCATATATTTT.

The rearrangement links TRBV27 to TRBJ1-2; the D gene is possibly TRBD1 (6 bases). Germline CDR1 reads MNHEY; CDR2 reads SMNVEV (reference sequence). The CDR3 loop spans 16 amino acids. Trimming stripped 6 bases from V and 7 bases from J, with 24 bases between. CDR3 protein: CASRTPSLTGPSGYTF. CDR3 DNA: TGTGCCAGCAGAACCCCCAGCTTAACAGGGCCTAGTGGCTACACCTTC.

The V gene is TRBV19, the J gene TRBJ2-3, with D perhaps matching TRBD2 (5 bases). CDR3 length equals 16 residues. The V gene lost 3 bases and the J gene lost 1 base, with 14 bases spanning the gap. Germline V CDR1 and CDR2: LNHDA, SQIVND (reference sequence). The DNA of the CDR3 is TGTGCCAGTAGTATGTTCGGGGATTCGGGCACAGATACGCAGTATTTT. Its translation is CASSMFGDSGTDTQYF. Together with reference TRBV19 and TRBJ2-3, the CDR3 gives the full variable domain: DGGITQSPKYLFRKEGQNVTLSCEQNLNHDAMYWYRQDPGQGLRLIYYSQIVNDFQKGDIAEGYSVSREKKESFPLTVTSAQKNPTAFYLCASSMFGDSGTDTQYFGPGTRLTVL.

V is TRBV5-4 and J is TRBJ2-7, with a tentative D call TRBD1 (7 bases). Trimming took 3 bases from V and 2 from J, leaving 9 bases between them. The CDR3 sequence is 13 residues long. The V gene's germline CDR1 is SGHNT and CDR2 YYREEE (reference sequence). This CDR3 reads CASSSRGAYEQYF. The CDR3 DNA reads TGTGCCAGCAGCTCCAGGGGGGCCTACGAGCAGTACTTC.

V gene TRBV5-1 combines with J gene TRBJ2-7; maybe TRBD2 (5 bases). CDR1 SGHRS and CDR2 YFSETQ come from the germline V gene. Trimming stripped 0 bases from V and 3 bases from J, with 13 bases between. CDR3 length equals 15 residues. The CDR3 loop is CASSLALPSSYEQYF. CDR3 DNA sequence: TGCGCCAGCAGCTTGGCCCTCCCTAGCAGCTACGAGCAGTACTTC.

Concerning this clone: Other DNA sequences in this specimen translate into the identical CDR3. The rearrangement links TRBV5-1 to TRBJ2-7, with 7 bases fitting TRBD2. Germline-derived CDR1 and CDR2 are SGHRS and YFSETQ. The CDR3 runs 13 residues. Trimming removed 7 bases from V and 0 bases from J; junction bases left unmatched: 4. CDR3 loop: CASSAGDSYEQYF. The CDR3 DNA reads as TGCGCCAGCTCGGCGGGGGACTCCTACGAGCAGTACTTC.

The CDR3 nucleotides read TGTGCCAGCAGTGAAGTGGCAATGGGGGAGACCCAGTACTTC. Protein: CASSEVAMGETQYF. The rearrangement uses TRBV6-1 and TRBJ2-5, with D hard to call. CDR1 is MNHNS, CDR2 SASEGT, per germline. Trimming took 1 base from V and 5 from J, leaving 11 bases between them. The CDR3 spans 14 residues.

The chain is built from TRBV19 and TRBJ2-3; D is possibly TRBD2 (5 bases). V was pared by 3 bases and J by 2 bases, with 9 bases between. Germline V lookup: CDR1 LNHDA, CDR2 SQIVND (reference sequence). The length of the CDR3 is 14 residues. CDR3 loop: CASSIDYFTDTQYF. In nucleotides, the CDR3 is TGTGCCAGTAGTATCGACTACTTCACAGATACGCAGTATTTT.

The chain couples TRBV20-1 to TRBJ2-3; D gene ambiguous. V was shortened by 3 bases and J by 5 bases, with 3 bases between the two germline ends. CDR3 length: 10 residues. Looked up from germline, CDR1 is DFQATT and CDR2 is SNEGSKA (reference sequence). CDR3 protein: CSARGDTQYF. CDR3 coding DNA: TGCAGTGCTAGGGGAGATACGCAGTATTTT.

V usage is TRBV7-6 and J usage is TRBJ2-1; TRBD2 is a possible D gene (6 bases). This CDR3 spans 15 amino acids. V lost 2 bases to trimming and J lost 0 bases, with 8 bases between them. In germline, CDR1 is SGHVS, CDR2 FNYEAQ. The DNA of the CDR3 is TGTGCCAGCAGCTTACTCGGGGGCTCCTACAATGAGCAGTTCTTC. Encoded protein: CASSLLGGSYNEQFF.

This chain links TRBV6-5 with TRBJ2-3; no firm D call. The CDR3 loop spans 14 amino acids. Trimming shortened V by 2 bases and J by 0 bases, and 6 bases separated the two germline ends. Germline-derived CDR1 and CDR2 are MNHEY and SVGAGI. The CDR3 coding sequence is TGTGCCAGCAGTTACGTCTCTAGCACAGATACGCAGTATTTT. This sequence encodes CASSYVSSTDTQYF.

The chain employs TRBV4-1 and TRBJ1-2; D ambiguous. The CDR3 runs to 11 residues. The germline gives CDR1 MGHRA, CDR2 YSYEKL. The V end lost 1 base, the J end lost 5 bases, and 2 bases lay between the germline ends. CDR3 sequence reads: CASSQAYGYTF. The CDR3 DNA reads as TGCGCCAGCAGCCAAGCTTATGGCTACACCTTC.

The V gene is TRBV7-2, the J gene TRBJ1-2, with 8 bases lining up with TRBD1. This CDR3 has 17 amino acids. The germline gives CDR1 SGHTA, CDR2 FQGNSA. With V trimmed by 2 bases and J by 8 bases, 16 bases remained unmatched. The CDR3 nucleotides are TGTGCCAGCAGCTTATTATTTTTTCGGCAGGGGGCAGGGGGCTACACCTTC. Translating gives CASSLLFFRQGAGGYTF.

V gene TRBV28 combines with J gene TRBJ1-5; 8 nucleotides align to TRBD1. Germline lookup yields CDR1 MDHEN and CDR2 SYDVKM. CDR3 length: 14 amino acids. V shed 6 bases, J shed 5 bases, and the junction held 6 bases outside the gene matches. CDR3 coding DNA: TGTGCCAGCAGCCTTCTACAGGGGGATCAGCCCCAGCATTTT. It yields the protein CASSLLQGDQPQHF.

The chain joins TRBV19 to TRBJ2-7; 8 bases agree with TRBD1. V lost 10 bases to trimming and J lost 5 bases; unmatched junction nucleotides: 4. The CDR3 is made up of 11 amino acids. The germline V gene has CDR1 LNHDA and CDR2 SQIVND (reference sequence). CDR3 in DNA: TGTGCCACCACGGACAGGGACGAGCAGTACTTC. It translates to CATTDRDEQYF.

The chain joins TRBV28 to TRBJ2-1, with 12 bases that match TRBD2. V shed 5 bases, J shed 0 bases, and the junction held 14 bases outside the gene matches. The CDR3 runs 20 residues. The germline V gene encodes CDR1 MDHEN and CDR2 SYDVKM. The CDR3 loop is CASSTPGGTSGSSSYNEQFF. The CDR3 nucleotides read TGTGCCAGCAGTACCCCGGGGGGGACTAGCGGGTCCAGCTCCTACAATGAGCAGTTCTTC.

The CDR3 region has the DNA TGCGCCAGCAGCCAAGATTTGGACCCGACAGAAAAGCGGGCGTCACCATCGTACGAGCAGTACTTC. Its translation: CASSQDLDPTEKRASPSYEQYF. The chain employs TRBV4-1 and TRBJ2-7; D possibly corresponds to TRBD2 (6 bases). This CDR3 spans 22 amino acids. Trimming removed 0 bases at V and 4 bases at J, with 34 bases between. Germline V gene sequence: CDR1 MGHRA, CDR2 YSYEKL.

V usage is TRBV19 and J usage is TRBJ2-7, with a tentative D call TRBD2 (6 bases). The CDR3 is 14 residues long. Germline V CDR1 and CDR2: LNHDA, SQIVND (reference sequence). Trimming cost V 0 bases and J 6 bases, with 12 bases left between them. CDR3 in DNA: TGTGCCAGTAGTATAGATGGGGAGGACGGCGAGCAGTACTTC. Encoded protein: CASSIDGEDGEQYF. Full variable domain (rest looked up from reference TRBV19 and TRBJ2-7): DGGITQSPKYLFRKEGQNVTLSCEQNLNHDAMYWYRQDPGQGLRLIYYSQIVNDFQKGDIAEGYSVSREKKESFPLTVTSAQKNPTAFYLCASSIDGEDGEQYFGPGTRLTVT.

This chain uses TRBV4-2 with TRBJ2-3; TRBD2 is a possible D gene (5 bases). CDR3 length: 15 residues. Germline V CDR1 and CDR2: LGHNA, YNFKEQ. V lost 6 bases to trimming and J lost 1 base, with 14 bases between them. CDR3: CASRPFGRGTDTQYF. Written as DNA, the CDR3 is TGTGCCAGCAGACCCTTTGGGCGGGGCACAGATACGCAGTATTTT.